The 6 T cell receptor beta chains in this list originate from one sample, sequenced in a study of Ad26.COV2.S vaccination and SARS-CoV-2 variants. The data were produced by immunoSEQ multiplex PCR, yet TCRdb's version contains in-frame clones alone and is incomplete. The data show fewer than 400,000 clones, with around 85% seen just once and under 4% held by the top ten. Treatment of the sample: around 19 received Ad26.COV2.S at low or high dose, single or two shots; several received placebo; per-sample allocation not given. Following the first vaccine or placebo injection, samples were taken on day 63. Specimen: peripheral blood, collected in a trial of Ad26.COV2.S vaccine versus placebo. The receptors come from a person between 18 and 65 years old who received the Ad26.COV2.S COVID-19 vaccine or a placebo.

CDR3 nucleotide sequence: TGTGCCAGCAGCCAAGAGAGGGACAGGGGAGCCGAGCAGTACTTC. Its translation: CASSQERDRGAEQYF. V is TRBV4-2 and J is TRBJ2-7; 10 bases line up with TRBD1. The germline gives CDR1 LGHNA, CDR2 YNFKEQ. V was pared by 0 bases and J by 6 bases, with 5 bases of the junction left unmatched. The CDR3 length is 15 residues.

The chain uses TRBV30 and TRBJ2-3; D ambiguous. The CDR3 length is 16 residues. Germline lookup yields CDR1 GTSNPN and CDR2 SVGIG (reference sequence). Trimming removed 0 bases at V and 0 bases at J, with 13 bases between. The CDR3 loop reads CAWSVLGRSSTDTQYF. In DNA form, the CDR3 reads TGTGCCTGGAGTGTACTTGGCAGGAGCAGCACAGATACGCAGTATTTT.

The CDR3 nucleotides read TGTGCCAGCAGCCACAACGGCAACCGGATAGGAGTAGACACTGAAGCTTTCTTT. Amino acids: CASSHNGNRIGVDTEAFF. V and J are TRBV3-1 (or the pseudogene TRBV3-2) and TRBJ1-1, with D unresolved. Germline V CDR1 and CDR2: LGHDT, YNNKEL (reference sequence). V shed 3 bases and J shed 3 bases, with 23 bases lying between them. This CDR3 spans 18 amino acids.

The rearrangement joins TRBV5-4 to TRBJ1-1; D perhaps matches TRBD1 (6 bases). Trimming shortened V by 4 bases and J by 12 bases, and 19 bases separated the two germline ends. This CDR3 region has 13 residues. The germline V gene encodes CDR1 SGHNT and CDR2 YYREEE (reference sequence). CDR3 bases: TGTGCCAGCAGCATACCAGACACAGGGTTGACTTTCTTT. It is translated as CASSIPDTGLTFF.

The J gene is TRBJ1-1, the V gene TRBV11-2; 7 nucleotides match TRBD1. CDR1 and CDR2 from the germline V gene are SGHAT and FQNNGV. The CDR3 loop spans 19 amino acids. Unmatched junction bases numbered 15, after V lost 1 base and J lost 1 base. Here the CDR3 reads CASSLGGLARDRPNTEAFF. In nucleotides, the CDR3 is TGTGCCAGCAGCTTAGGGGGATTAGCCCGGGACAGACCGAACACTGAAGCTTTCTTT.

The chain couples TRBV5-1 to TRBJ2-3, with 8 bases identical to TRBD2. The trim removed 5 bases at V and 1 base at J, leaving 3 bases unmatched. This CDR3 is 14 amino acids long. Germline CDR1 and CDR2: SGHRS and YFSETQ. This CDR3 reads CASRSAGGTDTQYF. The CDR3, as DNA: TGCGCCAGCAGATCAGCGGGGGGCACAGATACGCAGTATTTT.